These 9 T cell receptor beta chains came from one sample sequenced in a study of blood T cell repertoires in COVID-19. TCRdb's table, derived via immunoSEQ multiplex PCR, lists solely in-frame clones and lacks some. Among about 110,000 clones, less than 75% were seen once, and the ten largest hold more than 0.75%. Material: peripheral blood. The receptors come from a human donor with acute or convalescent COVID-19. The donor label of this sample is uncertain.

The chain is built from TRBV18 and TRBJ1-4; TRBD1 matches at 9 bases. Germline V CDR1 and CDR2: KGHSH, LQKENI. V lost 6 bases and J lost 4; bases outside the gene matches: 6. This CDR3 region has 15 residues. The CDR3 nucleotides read TGTGCCAGCTCCCCGGACAGGGGAGGTAATGAAAAACTGTTTTTT. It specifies CASSPDRGGNEKLFF.

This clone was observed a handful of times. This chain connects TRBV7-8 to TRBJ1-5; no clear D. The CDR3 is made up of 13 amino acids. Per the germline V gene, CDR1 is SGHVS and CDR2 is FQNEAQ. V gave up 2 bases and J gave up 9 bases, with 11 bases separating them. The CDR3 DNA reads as TGTGCCAGCAGCTTACGAGATCGGGGGCCCCAGCATTTT. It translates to CASSLRDRGPQHF.

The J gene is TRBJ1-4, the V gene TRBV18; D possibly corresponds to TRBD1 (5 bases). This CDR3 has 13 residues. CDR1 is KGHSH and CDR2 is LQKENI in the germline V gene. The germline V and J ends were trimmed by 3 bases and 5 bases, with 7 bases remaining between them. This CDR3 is CASSPRGNEKLFF. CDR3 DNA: TGTGCCAGCTCACCGCGGGGGAATGAAAAACTGTTTTTT.

CDR3 nucleotide sequence: TGCGCCAGCAGCTACAGCTCCTATAATTCACCCCTCCACTTT. It encodes CASSYSSYNSPLHF. V usage is TRBV5-1 and J usage is TRBJ1-6; no firm D call. With 3 bases removed from V and 0 bases from J, the gap between germline ends came to 4 bases. Germline CDR1 is SGHRS and CDR2 is YFSETQ. The CDR3 length is 14 residues.

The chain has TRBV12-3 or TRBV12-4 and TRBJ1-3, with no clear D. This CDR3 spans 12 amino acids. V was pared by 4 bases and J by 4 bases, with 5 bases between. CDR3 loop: CASSSQGNTIYF. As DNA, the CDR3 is TGTGCCAGCAGTTCCCAGGGAAACACCATATATTTT.

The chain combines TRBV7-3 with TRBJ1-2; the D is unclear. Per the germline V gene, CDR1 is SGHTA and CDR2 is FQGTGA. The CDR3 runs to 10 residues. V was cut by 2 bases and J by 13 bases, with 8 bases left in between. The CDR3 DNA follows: TGTGCCAGCAGCTTACGGGATACCACCTTC. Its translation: CASSLRDTTF.

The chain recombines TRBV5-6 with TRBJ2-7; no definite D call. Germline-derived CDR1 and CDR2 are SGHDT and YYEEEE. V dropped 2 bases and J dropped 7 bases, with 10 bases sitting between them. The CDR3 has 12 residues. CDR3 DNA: TGTGCCAGCAGCTTCAGTGCTCGTGAGCAGTACTTC. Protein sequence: CASSFSAREQYF.

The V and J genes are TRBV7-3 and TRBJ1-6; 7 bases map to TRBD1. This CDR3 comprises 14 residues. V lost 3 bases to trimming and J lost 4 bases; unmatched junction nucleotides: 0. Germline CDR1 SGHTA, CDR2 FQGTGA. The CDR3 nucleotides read TGTGCCAGCAGCTTGACAGGGTATAATTCACCCCTCCACTTT. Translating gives CASSLTGYNSPLHF.

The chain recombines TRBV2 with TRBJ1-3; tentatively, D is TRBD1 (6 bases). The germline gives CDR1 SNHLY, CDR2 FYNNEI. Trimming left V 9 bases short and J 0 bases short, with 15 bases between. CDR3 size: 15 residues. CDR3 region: CASRTGSNSGNTIYF. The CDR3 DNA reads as TGTGCCAGTCGAACAGGGTCTAACTCTGGAAACACCATATATTTT. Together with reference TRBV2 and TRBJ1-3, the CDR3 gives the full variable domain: EPEVTQTPSHQVTQMGQEVILRCVPISNHLYFYWYRQILGQKVEFLVSFYNNEISEKSEIFDDQFSVERPDGSNFTLKIRSTKLEDSAMYFCASRTGSNSGNTIYFGEGSWLTVV.